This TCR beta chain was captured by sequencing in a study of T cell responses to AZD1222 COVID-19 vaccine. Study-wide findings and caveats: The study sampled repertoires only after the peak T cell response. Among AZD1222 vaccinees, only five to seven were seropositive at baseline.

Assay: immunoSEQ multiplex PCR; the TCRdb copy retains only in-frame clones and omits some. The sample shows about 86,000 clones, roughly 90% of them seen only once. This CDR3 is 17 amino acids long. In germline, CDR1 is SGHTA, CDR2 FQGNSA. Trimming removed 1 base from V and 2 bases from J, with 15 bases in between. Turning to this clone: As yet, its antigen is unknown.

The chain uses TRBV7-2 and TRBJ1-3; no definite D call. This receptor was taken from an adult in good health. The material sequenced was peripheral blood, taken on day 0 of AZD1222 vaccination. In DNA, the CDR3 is TGTGCCAGCAGCTTAGATAACGGCGGGGTGGCTGGAAACACCATATATTTT. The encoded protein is CASSLDNGGVAGNTIYF. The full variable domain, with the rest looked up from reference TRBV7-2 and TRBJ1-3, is GAGVSQSPSNKVTEKGKDVELRCDPISGHTALYWYRQSLGQGLEFLIYFQGNSAPDKSGLPSDRFSAERTGGSVSTLTIQRTQQEDSAVYLCASSLDNGGVAGNTIYFGEGSWLTVV.